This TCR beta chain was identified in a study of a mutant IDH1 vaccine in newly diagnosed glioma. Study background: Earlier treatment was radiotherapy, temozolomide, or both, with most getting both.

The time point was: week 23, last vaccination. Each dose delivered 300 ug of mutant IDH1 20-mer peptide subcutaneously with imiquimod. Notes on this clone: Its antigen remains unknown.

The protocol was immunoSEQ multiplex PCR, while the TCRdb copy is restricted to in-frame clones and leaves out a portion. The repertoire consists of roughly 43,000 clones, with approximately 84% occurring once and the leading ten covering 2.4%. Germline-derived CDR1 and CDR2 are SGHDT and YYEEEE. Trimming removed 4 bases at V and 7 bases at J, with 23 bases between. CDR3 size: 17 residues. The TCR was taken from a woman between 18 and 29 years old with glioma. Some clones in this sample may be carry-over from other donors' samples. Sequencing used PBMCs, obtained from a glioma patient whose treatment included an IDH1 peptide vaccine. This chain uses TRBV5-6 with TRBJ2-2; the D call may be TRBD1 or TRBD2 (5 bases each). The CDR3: CASSPQSGTVWGGELFF. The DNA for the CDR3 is TGTGCCAGCAGCCCGCAGTCCGGGACCGTGTGGGGCGGGGAGCTGTTTTTT.